The rows below give T cell receptor beta chains drawn from one sample of a study of T cells in Graves' hyperthyroidism and ophthalmopathy. TCRdb re-called the multiplex PCR reads with MiXCR, one entry per CDR3 protein. The data show some 740,000 distinct CDR3 sequences, with around 15% seen just once and around 9.6% held by the top ten. The sequencing sample was made of blood. The receptors stem from a woman younger than 35 with Graves' hyperthyroidism. CDR3s include the opening cysteine and the closing phenylalanine or tryptophan. A D gene is named only where the DNA matches it firmly. Only some rows state a clone size, as once, few, many or a class for expanded clones.

many	TRBJ2-1	NA	TRBV30	16	CAWSVPLQSSYNEQFF	TGTGCCTGGAGTGTACCTTTACAGAGCTCCTACAATGAGCAGTTCTTC
many	TRBJ2-1	TRBD1	TRBV15	16	CATSRDTGGSYNEQFF	TGTGCCACCAGCAGAGATACAGGGGGCTCCTACAATGAGCAGTTCTTC
NA	TRBJ1-2	NA	TRBV30	12	CAWGPRGKINTF	TGTGCCTGGGGCCCAAGGGGGAAGATTAACACCTTC
NA	TRBJ2-4	NA	TRBV29-1	15	CSVDGVSKGKNIQYF	TGCAGCGTTGATGGGGTCTCGAAAGGCAAAAACATTCAGTACTTC
few	TRBJ2-1	NA	TRBV19	15	CASSTVAAYYNEQFF	TGTGCCAGTAGTACGGTAGCTGCTTACTACAATGAGCAGTTCTTC
NA	TRBJ1-4	TRBD1	TRBV28	14	CASSAPGAGGELFF	TGTGCCAGCAGCGCTCCCGGAGCAGGGGGAGAACTGTTTTTT
many	TRBJ2-7	TRBD2	TRBV11-2	15	CASSGPLAASYEQYF	TGTGCCAGCAGCGGACCGCTAGCGGCCTCCTACGAGCAGTACTTC
NA	TRBJ2-2	TRBD2	TRBV6-1	15	CASRRGLAVDGELFF	TGTGCCAGCAGACGGGGACTAGCGGTGGACGGGGAGCTGTTTTTT
many	TRBJ1-2	TRBD1	TRBV3-1	17	CASSQVITTGNNYGYTF	TGTGCCAGCAGCCAAGTCATTACGACAGGGAACAACTATGGCTACACCTTC
many	TRBJ2-3	TRBD2	TRBV24-1	17	CATSARGGASSTDTQYF	TGTGCCACCAGTGCCCGGGGGGGGGCGAGTAGCACAGATACGCAGTATTTT
NA	TRBJ2-5	NA	TRBV12-5	13	CASGPGGQETQYF	TGTGCTAGTGGGCCCGGGGGACAAGAGACCCAGTACTTC
many	TRBJ2-1	TRBD2	TRBV14	19	CASNAGLAGGSGSYNEQFF	TGTGCCAGCAATGCAGGACTAGCGGGAGGGTCAGGCTCCTACAATGAGCAGTTCTTC
few	TRBJ2-5	TRBD2	TRBV25-1	16	CASSEGRLAGVETQYF	TGTGCCAGCAGTGAGGGGCGGCTAGCGGGTGTTGAGACCCAGTACTTC
few	TRBJ2-7	TRBD2	TRBV20-1	15	CSAFTYSGSPRVQYF	TGCAGTGCTTTCACTTATAGCGGGAGCCCAAGGGTGCAGTACTTC
NA	TRBJ2-7	NA	TRBV28	14	CATSSPGLQNEQYF	TGTGCCACCTCAAGCCCGGGACTGCAGAACGAGCAGTACTTC